In its sample, the clone carrying this T cell receptor (beta chain) was seen a few times. Its antigen is undetermined. The sample originates from a study of T-cell memory formation after mild COVID-19. V shed 6 bases, J shed 0 bases, and the junction held 5 bases outside the gene matches. There are 15 residues in the CDR3. Germline V gene sequence: CDR1 LNHDA, CDR2 SQIVND (reference sequence). MiXCR was run by TCRdb on the 5' RACE reads, yielding one entry per CDR3 protein. The sample holds more than 350,000 distinct CDR3 sequences, approximately 15% seen once. Overall study findings and caveats: Contracting CD4+ clones were located mainly in CM and EM, and CD8+ clones in EMRA. Prior to infection, memory already included some responding clones, suggesting cross-reactive memory joined.

The chain carries TRBV19 and TRBJ1-5; 7 nucleotides agree with TRBD1. The sequence derives from a man aged 18-30 years who had mild COVID-19 (a few samples of this study predate the infection). Cell type and time point are not known. The material sequenced was PBMCs or a T cell subset sorted from them (not recorded which). CDR3 sequence (DNA): TGTGCCAGTAGCCCCAGGGGGAATAGCAATCAGCCCCAGCATTTT. Its translation: CASSPRGNSNQPQHF.